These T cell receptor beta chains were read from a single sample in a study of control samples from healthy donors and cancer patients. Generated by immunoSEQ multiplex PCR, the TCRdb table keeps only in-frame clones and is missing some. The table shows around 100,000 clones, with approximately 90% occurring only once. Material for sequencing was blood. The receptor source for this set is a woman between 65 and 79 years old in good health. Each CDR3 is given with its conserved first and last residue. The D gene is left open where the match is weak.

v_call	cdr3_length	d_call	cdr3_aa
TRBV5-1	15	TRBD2	CASRERGGPPDTQYF
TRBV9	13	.	CASSVKENTEAFF
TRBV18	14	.	CASSPPQSYNEQFF
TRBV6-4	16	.	CASSAGPPPFYNEQFF
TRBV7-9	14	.	CASSLAGNKNIQYF
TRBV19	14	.	CASSMSRGNTEAFF
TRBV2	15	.	CASRGDRGTQETQYF
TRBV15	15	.	CATSRDVTGANVLTF
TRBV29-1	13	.	CSVVAVLKGEQFF
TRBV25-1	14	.	CASSENRDGTEAFF
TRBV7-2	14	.	CASSLVLGHNEQFF
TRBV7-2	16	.	CASSLANTGTWKTQYF
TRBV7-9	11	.	CASSQQETQYF
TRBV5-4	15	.	CASSLAFGGSRGYTF
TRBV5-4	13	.	CASSLESAYGYTF
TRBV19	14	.	CASSISGSGNTIYF
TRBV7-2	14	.	CASSLGRFSETQYF
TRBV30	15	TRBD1	CAWRPGQGRTGELFF
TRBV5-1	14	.	CASSLEDFRDEQFF
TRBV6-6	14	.	CASSERGLNTEAFF
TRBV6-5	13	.	CASSTRQRGGQFF
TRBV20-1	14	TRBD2	CSASDLAGGNEQFF
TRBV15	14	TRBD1	CATSTGQTNTEAFF
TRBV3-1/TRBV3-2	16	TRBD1	CASSQMWDSANYGYTF
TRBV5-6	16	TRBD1	CASSLDGQGTTDTQYF
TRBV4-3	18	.	CASSQDWAPNSGANVLTF
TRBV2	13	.	CASQGLTAGELFF
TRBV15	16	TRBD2	CATSRDGTSVGNEQFF
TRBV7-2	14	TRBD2	CASSLKREHGELFF
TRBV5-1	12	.	CASSYQGDEQYF
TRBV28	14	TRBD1	CATGDRGRGNTIYF
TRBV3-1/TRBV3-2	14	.	CASSQQRVVGEQYF
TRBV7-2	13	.	CASSLDQGDTQYF
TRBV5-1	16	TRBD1	CASSLGQGAANEKLFF
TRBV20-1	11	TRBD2	CSARTSAVQYF
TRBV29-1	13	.	CSVTTGSGETQYF
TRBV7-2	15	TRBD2	CASSPGLAGAWEQYF
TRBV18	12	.	CASSLGTDGYTF
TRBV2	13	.	CASRRDGNSPLHF
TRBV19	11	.	CASSEGRGYTF
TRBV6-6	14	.	CASRMNREAGGYTF
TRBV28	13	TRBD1	CASSLSTGTGYTF
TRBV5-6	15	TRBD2	CASSFTSGGPGTQYF
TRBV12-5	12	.	CASGLVDRSQFF